This entry lists 18 T cell receptor beta chains sequenced from one sample in a study of blood T cell repertoires in COVID-19. This table comes from immunoSEQ multiplex PCR, and its TCRdb copy is limited to in-frame clones, with some not included. In the table there are around 170,000 clones, roughly 87% of which are singletons. The specimen sequenced was peripheral blood. These receptors were obtained from a woman aged 40 to 50 with acute or convalescent COVID-19.

V and J are TRBV18 and TRBJ2-2; maybe TRBD2 (6 bases). CDR3 length equals 13 residues. The germline V and J ends were trimmed by 6 bases and 2 bases, with 7 bases remaining between them. The germline CDR1 and CDR2 sequences are KGHSH and LQKENI. Here the CDR3 reads CASSEGNTGELFF. The CDR3, as DNA: TGTGCCAGCTCGGAGGGAAACACCGGGGAGCTGTTTTTT.

In this sample, this clone turned up a few times. The chain is built from TRBV28 and TRBJ2-7; 9 nucleotides match TRBD1. The CDR3 runs 15 residues. Germline V gives CDR1 MDHEN, CDR2 SYDVKM. The V gene end was trimmed by 5 bases and the J gene end by 0 bases; junction bases not matched to a gene: 5. The CDR3 sequence is CASSIGQGISYEQYF. CDR3 DNA: TGTGCCAGCAGTATCGGACAGGGGATCTCCTACGAGCAGTACTTC.

The chain combines TRBV7-2 with TRBJ2-2; D unclear. Germline CDR1 SGHTA, CDR2 FQGNSA. The CDR3 spans 14 residues. The germline V and J ends were trimmed by 3 bases and 7 bases, with 12 bases remaining between them. The CDR3 here is CASSFDTSGGELFF. The CDR3 DNA is TGTGCCAGCAGCTTCGACACCTCTGGCGGGGAGCTGTTTTTT.

The gene calls are TRBV7-8 and TRBJ2-3, with TRBD2 matching 8 bases. Germline CDR1 reads SGHVS; CDR2 reads FQNEAQ. Trimming took 6 bases from V and 1 from J; bases not matched to a gene: 6. The CDR3 loop spans 15 amino acids. CDR3 amino acids: CASRSTSVGTDTQYF. The CDR3 nucleotides read TGTGCCAGCAGGTCGACTAGCGTTGGCACAGATACGCAGTATTTT.

V and J are TRBV5-4 and TRBJ2-6; possibly TRBD1 for D (5 bases). Germline-derived CDR1 and CDR2 are SGHNT and YYREEE (reference sequence). This CDR3 comprises 18 residues. Trimming removed 4 bases from V and 0 bases from J, with 17 bases in between. CDR3 loop: CASSPQLGPSSGANVLTF. For the CDR3, the DNA is TGTGCCAGCAGCCCCCAGCTGGGGCCCAGCTCTGGGGCCAACGTCCTGACTTTC.

The J gene is TRBJ1-6, the V gene TRBV5-1; D call uncertain. This CDR3 spans 16 amino acids. Germline V gene sequence: CDR1 SGHRS, CDR2 YFSETQ. V lost 0 bases and J lost 0, with 7 bases in between. The CDR3 nucleotides read TGCGCCAGCAGCTTGGTTACTAGCTCCTATAATTCACCCCTCCACTTT. Translated, it gives CASSLVTSSYNSPLHF.

The CDR3 region has the DNA TGTGCCAGCAGCCCAGGGACAGTCACAGATACGCAGTATTTT. Its protein is CASSPGTVTDTQYF. The V and J genes are TRBV11-2 and TRBJ2-3; 7 positions match TRBD1. The CDR3 sequence is 14 residues long. CDR1 is SGHAT and CDR2 is FQNNGV in the germline V gene. Trimming at V came to 5 bases and at J to 2 bases, leaving 4 bases not matched to a gene.

This chain connects TRBV20-1 to TRBJ2-7; D unresolved. CDR1 and CDR2 (germline): DFQATT, SNEGSKA (reference sequence). The length of the CDR3 is 11 residues. The germline V and J ends were trimmed by 3 bases and 6 bases, with 9 bases remaining between them. The CDR3 DNA is TGCAGTGCTAGCCCCCACATCGAGCAGTACTTC. This sequence encodes CSASPHIEQYF.

V is TRBV27 and J is TRBJ2-1, with D possibly being TRBD2 (6 bases). The CDR3 is made up of 16 amino acids. V lost 7 bases and J lost 0, with 16 bases in between. CDR1 is MNHEY, CDR2 SMNVEV, per germline (reference sequence). The CDR3 loop is CASTHLGGPSYNEQFF. The CDR3 coding sequence is TGTGCCAGCACTCACCTCGGGGGACCCTCCTACAATGAGCAGTTCTTC.

This chain joins TRBV5-4 and TRBJ2-5; 9 positions agree with TRBD1. The CDR3 has 16 residues. Per the germline V gene, CDR1 is SGHNT and CDR2 is YYREEE (reference sequence). Germline trimming cut 4 bases from V and 2 bases from J; bases unmatched to any gene: 9. For the CDR3, the DNA is TGTGCCAGCAGCGCTGACGGGACAGGGAGGCAAGAGACCCAGTACTTC. This encodes CASSADGTGRQETQYF.

J is TRBJ2-6 and V is TRBV11-2; TRBD1 might be the D (5 bases). The V gene lost 7 bases and the J gene lost 4 bases, with 8 bases spanning the gap. The CDR3 spans 13 residues. Germline CDR1 SGHAT, CDR2 FQNNGV. The DNA of the CDR3 is TGTGCCAGCACCCCAGGGGGGGCCAACGTCCTGACTTTC. It codes for CASTPGGANVLTF.

The gene calls are TRBV27 and TRBJ1-1; TRBD1 is a possible D gene (6 bases). Trimming shortened V by 7 bases and J by 1 base, and 13 bases separated the two germline ends. CDR3 size: 14 residues. Germline CDR1 is MNHEY and CDR2 is SMNVEV (reference sequence). CDR3 bases: TGTGCCAGCACCCAACAGGGATCGAACACTGAAGCTTTCTTT. Translating it yields CASTQQGSNTEAFF.

This chain uses TRBV24-1 with TRBJ2-1, with 8 bases fitting TRBD1. This CDR3 region has 16 residues. Germline V gene data show CDR1 as KGHDR and CDR2 as SFDVKD. The J segment lost 1 base and the V segment lost 1 base, leaving 2 bases of the junction unmatched. This chain's CDR3 is CATSDFRQGSYNEQFF. DNA for the CDR3: TGTGCCACCAGTGATTTCCGACAGGGGTCCTACAATGAGCAGTTCTTC.

This chain uses TRBV5-1 with TRBJ2-2; TRBD1 agrees at 9 bases. The trim removed 0 bases at V and 6 bases at J, leaving 3 bases unmatched. The CDR3 loop spans 15 amino acids. Germline V lookup: CDR1 SGHRS, CDR2 YFSETQ. CDR3 nucleotides: TGCGCCAGCAGCTTGGGGACAGGGGAGGCCGGGGAGCTGTTTTTT. It is translated as CASSLGTGEAGELFF.

In regard to this clone: Compared with germline, one end of the junction differs, possibly owing to a read error. V and J are TRBV30 and TRBJ2-3; possible D gene TRBD2, 5 bases. CDR3 length equals 10 residues. Germline V lookup: CDR1 GTSNPN, CDR2 SVGIG (reference sequence). The CDR3 nucleotides are TGTGCCTGGAGTATCGTGGAGCGGTCTTTT. Amino acids: CAWSIVERSF.

CDR3 sequence reads: CASSYSGKKISEAFF. For the CDR3, the DNA is TGTGCCAGCAGTTACTCCGGGAAGAAGATCAGTGAAGCTTTCTTT. The rearrangement links TRBV6-5 to TRBJ1-1; D not resolved. The CDR3 covers 15 residues. The germline V gene encodes CDR1 MNHEY and CDR2 SVGAGI. The V and J ends lost 0 bases and 7 bases respectively, with 15 bases between them.

This chain connects TRBV5-4 to TRBJ2-7, with 9 bases matching TRBD1. With 4 bases clipped from V and 6 bases from J, the junction kept 5 bases outside the gene matches. Germline V gene data show CDR1 as SGHNT and CDR2 as YYREEE (reference sequence). The CDR3 extends over 13 amino acids. The CDR3 loop reads CASSRTGEGEQYF. In DNA, the CDR3 is TGTGCCAGCAGCCGGACAGGGGAAGGCGAGCAGTACTTC.

The chain has TRBV18 and TRBJ1-4, with D possibly TRBD1 on 5 matching bases. Germline V gene data show CDR1 as KGHSH and CDR2 as LQKENI. The CDR3 sequence is 18 residues long. V was trimmed by 0 bases and J by 6 bases, leaving 20 bases between them. CDR3 loop: CASSPPKKDLLGDEKLFF. The CDR3 DNA reads TGTGCCAGCTCACCACCGAAAAAGGATCTCCTAGGGGATGAAAAACTGTTTTTT.